The TCR beta chain under discussion was sequenced for a study of T-cell reconstitution after alpha-beta-depleted transplantation in children. Study-level findings and limits: Reportedly, only several hundred clones from non-depleted graft cells drove alpha-beta T-cell counts at about two months.

The library targeted TCRbeta and was prepared with unique molecular identifiers. MiXCR was run by TCRdb on the PCR reads, yielding one entry per CDR3 protein. The sample includes 670,000 or so distinct CDR3 sequences, 13% of them seen just once. V shed 1 base and J shed 8 bases, with 12 bases lying between them. Germline values: CDR1 LGHDT, CDR2 YNNKEL (reference sequence). CDR3 length: 14 residues. Of note for this clonotype: The target antigen is unknown.

The chain uses TRBV3-1 and TRBJ2-1; D might be TRBD2 (7 bases). The specimen was PBMCs, collected before TCRalphabeta/CD19-depleted stem cell transplant. The sequence came from a girl aged 2-15 years with congenital amegakaryocytic thrombocytopenia, due to receive a stem cell transplant. The CDR3 nucleotides are TGTGCCAGCAGCCAAGCCGCGGGGGCGTATGAGCAGTTCTTC. Residues: CASSQAAGAYEQFF.